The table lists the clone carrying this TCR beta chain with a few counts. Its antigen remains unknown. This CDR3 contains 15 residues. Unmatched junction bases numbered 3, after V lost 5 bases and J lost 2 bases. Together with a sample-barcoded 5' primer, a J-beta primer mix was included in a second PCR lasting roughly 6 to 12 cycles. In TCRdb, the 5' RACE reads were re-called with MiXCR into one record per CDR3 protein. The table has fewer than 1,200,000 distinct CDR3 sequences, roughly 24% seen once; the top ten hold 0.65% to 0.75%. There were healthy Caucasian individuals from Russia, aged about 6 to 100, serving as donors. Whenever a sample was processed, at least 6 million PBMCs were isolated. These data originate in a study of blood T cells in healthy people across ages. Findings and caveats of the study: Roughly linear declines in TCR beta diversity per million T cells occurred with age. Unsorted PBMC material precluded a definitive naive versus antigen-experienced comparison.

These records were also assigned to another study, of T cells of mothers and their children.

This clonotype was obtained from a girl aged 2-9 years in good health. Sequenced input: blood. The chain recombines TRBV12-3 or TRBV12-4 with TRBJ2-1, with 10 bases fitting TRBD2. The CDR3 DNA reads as TGTGCCAGCAGTCGACTAGCGGGCCCCTACAATGAGCAGTTCTTC. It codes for CASSRLAGPYNEQFF.